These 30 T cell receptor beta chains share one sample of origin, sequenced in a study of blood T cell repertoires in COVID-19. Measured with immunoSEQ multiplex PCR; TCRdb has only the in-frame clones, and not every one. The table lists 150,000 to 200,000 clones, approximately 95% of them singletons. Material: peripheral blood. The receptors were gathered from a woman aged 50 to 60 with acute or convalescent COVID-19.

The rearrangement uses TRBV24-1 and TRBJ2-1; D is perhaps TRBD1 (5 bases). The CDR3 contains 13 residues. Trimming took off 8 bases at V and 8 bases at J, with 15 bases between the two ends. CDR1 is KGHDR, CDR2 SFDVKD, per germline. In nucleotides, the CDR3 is TGTGCCACCATGGACCCGACAGAAGATGAGCAGTTCTTC. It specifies CATMDPTEDEQFF.

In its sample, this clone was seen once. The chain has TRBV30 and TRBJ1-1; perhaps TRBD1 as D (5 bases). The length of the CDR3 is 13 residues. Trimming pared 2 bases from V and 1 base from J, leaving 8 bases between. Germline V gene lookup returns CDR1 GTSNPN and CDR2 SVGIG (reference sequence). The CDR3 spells CAWSKTGNTEAFF. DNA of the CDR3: TGTGCCTGGAGTAAAACAGGGAACACTGAAGCTTTCTTT.

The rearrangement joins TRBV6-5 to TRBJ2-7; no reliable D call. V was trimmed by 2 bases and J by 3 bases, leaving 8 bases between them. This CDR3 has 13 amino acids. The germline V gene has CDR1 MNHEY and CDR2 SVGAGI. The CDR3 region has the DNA TGTGCCAGCAGTTACGGAGTAAACTACGAGCAGTACTTC. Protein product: CASSYGVNYEQYF.

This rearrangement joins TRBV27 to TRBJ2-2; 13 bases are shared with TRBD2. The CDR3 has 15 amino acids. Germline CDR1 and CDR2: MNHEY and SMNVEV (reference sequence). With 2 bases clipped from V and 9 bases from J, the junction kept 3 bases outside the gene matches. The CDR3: CASSLGTSGTRELFF. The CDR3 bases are TGTGCCAGCAGTTTAGGGACTAGCGGGACACGGGAGCTGTTTTTT.

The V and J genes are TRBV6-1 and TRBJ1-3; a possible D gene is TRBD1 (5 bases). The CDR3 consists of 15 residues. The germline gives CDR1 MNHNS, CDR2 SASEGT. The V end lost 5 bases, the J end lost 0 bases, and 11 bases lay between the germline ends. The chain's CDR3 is CASSLGTISGNTIYF. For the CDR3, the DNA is TGTGCCAGCAGTCTAGGGACTATCTCTGGAAACACCATATATTTT.

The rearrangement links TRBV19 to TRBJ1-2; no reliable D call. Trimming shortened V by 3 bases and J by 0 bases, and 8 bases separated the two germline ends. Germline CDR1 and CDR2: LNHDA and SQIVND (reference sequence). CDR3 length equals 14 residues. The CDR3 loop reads CASSITETNYGYTF. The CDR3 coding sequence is TGTGCCAGTAGTATCACAGAGACTAACTATGGCTACACCTTC.

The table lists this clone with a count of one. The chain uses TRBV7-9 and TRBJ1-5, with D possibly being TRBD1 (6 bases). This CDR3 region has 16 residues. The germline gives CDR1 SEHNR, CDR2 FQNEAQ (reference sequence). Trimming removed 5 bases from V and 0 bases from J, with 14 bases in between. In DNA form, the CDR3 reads TGTGCCAGCAGCCGTTCACAGGGTCCTAGCAATCAGCCCCAGCATTTT. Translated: CASSRSQGPSNQPQHF.

CDR3 sequence (DNA): TGTGCCAGCAGTTTAGGCAGGGGCGACACCTTC. Protein sequence: CASSLGRGDTF. V and J are TRBV28 and TRBJ1-2, with D possibly being TRBD1 (6 bases). In germline, CDR1 is MDHEN, CDR2 SYDVKM. The CDR3 extends over 11 amino acids. V shed 2 bases and J shed 12 bases, with 10 bases lying between them.

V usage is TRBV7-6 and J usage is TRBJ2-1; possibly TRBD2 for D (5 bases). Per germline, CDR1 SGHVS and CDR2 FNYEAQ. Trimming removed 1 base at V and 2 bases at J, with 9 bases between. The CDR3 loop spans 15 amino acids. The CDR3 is CASSLEDSTYNEQFF. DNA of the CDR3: TGTGCCAGCAGCTTAGAGGACTCCACCTACAATGAGCAGTTCTTC.

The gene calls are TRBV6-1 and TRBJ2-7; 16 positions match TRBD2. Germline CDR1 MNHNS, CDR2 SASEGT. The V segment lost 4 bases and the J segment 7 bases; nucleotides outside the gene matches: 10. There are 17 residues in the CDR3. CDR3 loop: CASSGGTSGRAFWEQYF. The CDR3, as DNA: TGTGCCAGCAGTGGGGGGACTAGCGGGAGGGCATTCTGGGAGCAGTACTTC.

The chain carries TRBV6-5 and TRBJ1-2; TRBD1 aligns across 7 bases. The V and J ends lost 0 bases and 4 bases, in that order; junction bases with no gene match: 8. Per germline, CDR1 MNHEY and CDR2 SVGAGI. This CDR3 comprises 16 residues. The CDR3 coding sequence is TGTGCCAGCAGTTACTCTGGCACAGGGGTGATCTATGGCTACACCTTC. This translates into CASSYSGTGVIYGYTF.

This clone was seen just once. In DNA form, the CDR3 reads TGTGCCAGCAGCCGAATTAACACCGGAGAAACCCTCCACTTT. Residues: CASSRINTGETLHF. The rearrangement uses TRBV11-2 and TRBJ1-6, with unresolved D. Trimming cost V 5 bases and J 14 bases, with 19 bases left between them. The CDR3 consists of 14 residues. Germline CDR1 SGHAT, CDR2 FQNNGV.

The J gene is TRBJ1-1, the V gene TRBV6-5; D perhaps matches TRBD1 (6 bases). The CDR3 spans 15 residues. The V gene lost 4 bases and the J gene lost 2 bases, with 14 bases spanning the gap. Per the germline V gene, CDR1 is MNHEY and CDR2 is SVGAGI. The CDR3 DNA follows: TGTGCCAGCAGTTTTAGTATACAGGGAAACACTGAAGCTTTCTTT. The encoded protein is CASSFSIQGNTEAFF.

CDR3: CASSRQVGTDTQYF. CDR3 nucleotide sequence: TGTGCCAGCAGTAGACAAGTAGGCACAGATACGCAGTATTTT. The V gene is TRBV28, the J gene TRBJ2-3; D is unclear. Germline V gene lookup returns CDR1 MDHEN and CDR2 SYDVKM. CDR3 length equals 14 residues. V lost 5 bases and J lost 1, with 10 bases in between.

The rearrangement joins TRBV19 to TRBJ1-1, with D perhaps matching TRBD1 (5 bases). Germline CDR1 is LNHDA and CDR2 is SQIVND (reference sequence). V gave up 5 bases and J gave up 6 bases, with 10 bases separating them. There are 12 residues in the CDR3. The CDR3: CASSSQVAEAFF. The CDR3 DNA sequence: TGTGCCAGTAGTTCACAGGTCGCTGAAGCTTTCTTT. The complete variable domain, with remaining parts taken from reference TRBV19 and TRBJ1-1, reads DGGITQSPKYLFRKEGQNVTLSCEQNLNHDAMYWYRQDPGQGLRLIYYSQIVNDFQKGDIAEGYSVSREKKESFPLTVTSAQKNPTAFYLCASSSQVAEAFFGQGTRLTVV.

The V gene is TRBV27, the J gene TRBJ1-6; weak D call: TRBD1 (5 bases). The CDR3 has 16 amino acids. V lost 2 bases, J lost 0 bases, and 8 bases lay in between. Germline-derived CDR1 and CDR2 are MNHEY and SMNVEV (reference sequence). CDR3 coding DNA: TGTGCCAGCAGTTTACAGGGATACTCCTATAATTCACCCCTCCACTTT. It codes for CASSLQGYSYNSPLHF.

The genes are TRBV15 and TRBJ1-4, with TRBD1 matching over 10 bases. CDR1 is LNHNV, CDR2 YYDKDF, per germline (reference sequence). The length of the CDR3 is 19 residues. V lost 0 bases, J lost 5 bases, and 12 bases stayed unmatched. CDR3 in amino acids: CATSRDSLNTGQGNEKLFF. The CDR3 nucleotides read TGTGCCACCAGCAGAGATTCATTGAATACGGGACAGGGGAATGAAAAACTGTTTTTT.

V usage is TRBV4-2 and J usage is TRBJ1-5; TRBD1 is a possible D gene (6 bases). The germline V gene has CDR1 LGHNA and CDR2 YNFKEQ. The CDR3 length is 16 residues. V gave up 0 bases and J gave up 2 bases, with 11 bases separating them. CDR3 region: CASSQEQGSGNQPQHF. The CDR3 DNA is TGTGCCAGCAGCCAAGAACAGGGATCTGGCAATCAGCCCCAGCATTTT.

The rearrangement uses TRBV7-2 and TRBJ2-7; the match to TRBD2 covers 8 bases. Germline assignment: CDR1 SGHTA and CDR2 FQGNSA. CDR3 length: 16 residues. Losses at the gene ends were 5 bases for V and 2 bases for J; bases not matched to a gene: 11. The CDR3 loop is CASSTGGGLATYEQYF. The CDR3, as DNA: TGTGCCAGCAGCACGGGCGGCGGACTAGCCACCTACGAGCAGTACTTC.

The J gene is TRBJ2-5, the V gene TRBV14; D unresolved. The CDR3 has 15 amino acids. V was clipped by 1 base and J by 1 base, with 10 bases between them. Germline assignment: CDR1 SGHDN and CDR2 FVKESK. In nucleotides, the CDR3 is TGTGCCAGCAGCCAAGGGCGGAACATCCAAGAGACCCAGTACTTC. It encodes CASSQGRNIQETQYF.

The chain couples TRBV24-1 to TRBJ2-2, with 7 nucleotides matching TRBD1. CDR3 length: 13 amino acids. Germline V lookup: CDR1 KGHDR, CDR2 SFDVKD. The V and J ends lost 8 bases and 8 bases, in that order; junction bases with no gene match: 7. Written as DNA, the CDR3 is TGTGCCACCAAGGGACAGATATCTGGGGAGCTGTTTTTT. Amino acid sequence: CATKGQISGELFF.

CDR3 in DNA: TGTGCCAGCAGTTTGGGGGGGGTAACGGCGAGCTACGAGCAGTACTTC. Its protein product is CASSLGGVTASYEQYF. This chain uses TRBV28 with TRBJ2-7, with TRBD2 identical over 7 bases. The germline gives CDR1 MDHEN, CDR2 SYDVKM. Trimming at V came to 3 bases and at J to 3 bases, leaving 11 bases not matched to a gene. The CDR3 is 16 residues long.

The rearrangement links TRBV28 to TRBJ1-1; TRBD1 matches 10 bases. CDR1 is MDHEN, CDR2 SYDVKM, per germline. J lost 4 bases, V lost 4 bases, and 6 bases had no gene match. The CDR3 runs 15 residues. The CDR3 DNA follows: TGTGCCAGCAGTTCCCAGACAGGGGGCATCACTGAAGCTTTCTTT. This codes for CASSSQTGGITEAFF.

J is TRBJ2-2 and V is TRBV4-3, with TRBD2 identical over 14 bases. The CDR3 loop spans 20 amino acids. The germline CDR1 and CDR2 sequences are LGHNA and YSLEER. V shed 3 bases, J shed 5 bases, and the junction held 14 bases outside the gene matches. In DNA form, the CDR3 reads TGCGCCAGCAGCCAGGATTATCCGGGACTAGCGGGAGAACAAACCGGGGAGCTGTTTTTT. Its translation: CASSQDYPGLAGEQTGELFF.

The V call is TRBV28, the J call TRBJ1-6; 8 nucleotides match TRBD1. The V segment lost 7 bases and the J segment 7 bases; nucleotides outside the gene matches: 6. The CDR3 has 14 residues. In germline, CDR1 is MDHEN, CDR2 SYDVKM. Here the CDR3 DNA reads TGTGCCAGCAAACCGGGACAGGCAAATTCACCCCTCCACTTT. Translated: CASKPGQANSPLHF.

The DNA for the CDR3 is TGTGCCAGCAGTAGGGACTACCGTAGCTCCTACAATGAGCAGTTCTTC. Translated: CASSRDYRSSYNEQFF. This chain links TRBV27 with TRBJ2-1, with 7 positions matching TRBD2. CDR1 is MNHEY and CDR2 is SMNVEV in the germline V gene (reference sequence). This CDR3 is built from 16 residues. V shed 5 bases and J 0 bases; nucleotides not matched to a gene: 7.

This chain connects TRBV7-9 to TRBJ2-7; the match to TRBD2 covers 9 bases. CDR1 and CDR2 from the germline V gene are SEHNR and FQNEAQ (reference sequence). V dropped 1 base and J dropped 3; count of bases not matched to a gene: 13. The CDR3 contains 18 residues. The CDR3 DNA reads TGTGCCAGCAGCTTAGTCACTTTTAATTTAGCGGGGGTCTACGAGCAGTACTTC. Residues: CASSLVTFNLAGVYEQYF.

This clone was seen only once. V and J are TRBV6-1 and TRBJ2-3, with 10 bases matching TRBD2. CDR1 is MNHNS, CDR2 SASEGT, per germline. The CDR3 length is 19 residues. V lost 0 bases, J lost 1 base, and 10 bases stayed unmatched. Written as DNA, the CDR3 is TGTGCCAGCAGTGAAGCGGCCCTTTCTAGCGGGGGCCGCACAGATACGCAGTATTTT. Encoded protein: CASSEAALSSGGRTDTQYF.

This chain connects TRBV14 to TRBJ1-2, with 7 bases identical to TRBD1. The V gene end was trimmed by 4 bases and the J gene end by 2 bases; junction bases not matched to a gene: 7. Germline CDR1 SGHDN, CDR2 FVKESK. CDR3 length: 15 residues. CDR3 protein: CASSPNPGGNYGYTF. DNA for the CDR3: TGTGCCAGCAGCCCAAACCCAGGGGGGAACTATGGCTACACCTTC.

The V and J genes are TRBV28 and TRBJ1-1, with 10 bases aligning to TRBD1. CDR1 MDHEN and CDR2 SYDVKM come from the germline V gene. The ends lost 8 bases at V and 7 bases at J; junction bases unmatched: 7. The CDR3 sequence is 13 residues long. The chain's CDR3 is CASRRDRGYEAFF. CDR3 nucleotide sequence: TGTGCCAGCCGCCGGGACAGGGGATATGAAGCTTTCTTT.